This record covers a single TCR beta chain. TCR beta CDR3 region amplification was performed from RNA transcripts. Initially, a first-round RT-PCR of the TCR CDR3 employed the HTBI primer set. TCRdb re-called the multiplex PCR reads through MiXCR, storing one row per CDR3 protein. The sample records approximately 520,000 distinct CDR3 sequences, approximately 24% being singletons. The data belong to a study of T cells in Graves' hyperthyroidism and ophthalmopathy. V was shortened by 5 bases and J by 1 base, with 14 bases between the two germline ends. Germline CDR1 is MNHEY and CDR2 is SVGEGT. The CDR3 contains 15 residues.

Input material: blood. This receptor was taken from a woman aged 25 to 39 with Graves' ophthalmopathy. The chain carries TRBV6-2 or TRBV6-3 and TRBJ1-1; no clear D. CDR3 region: CASSKNGRTNTEAFF. CDR3 DNA: TGTGCCAGCAGTAAAAACGGACGGACGAACACTGAAGCTTTCTTT.